This TCR beta chain is from a study of T cells expressing NK-cell markers. The study's findings and limits: HCMV specificity was not established for the expanded NKG2C+ T cell clones.

Following a re-call of the 5' RACE reads, TCRdb has one entry per CDR3 protein and lacks DNA. The repertoire table contains 350,000 to 450,000 distinct CDR3 sequences. Germline assignment: CDR1 LNHNV and CDR2 YYDKDF (reference sequence). The CDR3 has 14 amino acids. In regard to this clonotype: Its cognate antigen is unknown.

The sample comprised blood T cells: a sorted CD56 or NKG2C T cell subset, CD4+ or CD8+ T cells, or bulk PBMC T cells (not recorded which). This chain connects TRBV15 to TRBJ1-2. The receptor was isolated from a man aged 18 to 69 in good health. The chain's CDR3 is CATSRGPGYYGYTF.